This T cell receptor (beta chain) was captured in a study of cytomegalovirus exposure and HLA in healthy donors. Study observations and caveats: Association of a missense DCLRE1C variant with TCR beta V- and J-gene trimming was reported in a later analysis.

Note on this clone: Its specificity is not known.

Researchers ran the PCR with 60 Vbeta and 13 Jbeta primers. Generated by immunoSEQ multiplex PCR, the TCRdb table keeps only in-frame clones and is missing some. The table lists 120,000 to 150,000 clones, about 84% of them singletons. CDR3 length: 15 amino acids. Losses at the gene ends were 2 bases for V and 3 bases for J; bases not matched to a gene: 2. Germline lookup yields CDR1 SGHTA and CDR2 FQGTGA. This receptor was obtained from a male donor in good health and CMV-seronegative. The chain uses TRBV7-3 and TRBJ2-3; 10 bases line up with TRBD2. Input material: PBMCs. This CDR3 is CASSLGSGGTDTQYF. The CDR3 DNA reads TGTGCCAGCAGCTTAGGTAGCGGGGGGACAGATACGCAGTATTTT.